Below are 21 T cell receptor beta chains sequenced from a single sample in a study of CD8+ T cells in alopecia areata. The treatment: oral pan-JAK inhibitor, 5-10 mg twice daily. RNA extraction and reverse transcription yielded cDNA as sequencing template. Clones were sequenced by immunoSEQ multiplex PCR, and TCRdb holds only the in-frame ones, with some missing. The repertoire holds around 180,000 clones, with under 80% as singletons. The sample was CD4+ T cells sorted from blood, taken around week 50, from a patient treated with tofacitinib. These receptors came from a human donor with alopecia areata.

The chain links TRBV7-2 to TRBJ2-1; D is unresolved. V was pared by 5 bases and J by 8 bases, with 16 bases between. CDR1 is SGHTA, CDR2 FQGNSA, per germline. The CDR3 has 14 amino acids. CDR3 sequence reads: CASSPRGLSDEQFF. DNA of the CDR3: TGTGCCAGCAGCCCCCGCGGATTGAGCGATGAGCAGTTCTTC.

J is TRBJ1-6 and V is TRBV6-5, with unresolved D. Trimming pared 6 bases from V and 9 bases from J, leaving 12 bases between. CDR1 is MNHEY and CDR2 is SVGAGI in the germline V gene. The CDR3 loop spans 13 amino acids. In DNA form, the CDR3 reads TGTGCCAGCAGCGCGATCTCGGTTTCACCCCTCCACTTT. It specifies CASSAISVSPLHF.

The CDR3 nucleotides are TGTGCCAGCAGCGTAGTCACGAACACTGAAGCTTTCTTT. This gives the protein CASSVVTNTEAFF. The V gene is TRBV9, the J gene TRBJ1-1, with D hard to call. Trimming removed 0 bases from V and 1 base from J, with 4 bases in between. CDR3 length equals 13 residues. Germline loops: CDR1 SGDLS, CDR2 YYNGEE. The variable domain in full, with the rest retrieved from reference TRBV9 and TRBJ1-1, is DSGVTQTPKHLITATGQRVTLRCSPRSGDLSVYWYQQSLDQGLQFLIQYYNGEERAKGNILERFSAQQFPDLHSELNLSSLELGDSALYFCASSVVTNTEAFFGQGTRLTVV.

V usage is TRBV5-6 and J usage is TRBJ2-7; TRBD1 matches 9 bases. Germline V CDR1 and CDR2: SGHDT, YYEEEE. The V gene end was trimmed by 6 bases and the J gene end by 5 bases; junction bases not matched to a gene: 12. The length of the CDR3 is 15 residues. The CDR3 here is CASTLPGQGQHEQYF. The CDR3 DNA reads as TGTGCCAGCACCCTACCGGGACAGGGTCAACACGAGCAGTACTTC.

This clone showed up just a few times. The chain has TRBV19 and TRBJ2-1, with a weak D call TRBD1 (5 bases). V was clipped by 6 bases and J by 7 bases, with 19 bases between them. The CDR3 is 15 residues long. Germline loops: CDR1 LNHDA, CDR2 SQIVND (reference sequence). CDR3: CASSSQGGVGNEQFF. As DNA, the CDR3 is TGTGCCAGTAGCAGTCAGGGTGGCGTAGGAAATGAGCAGTTCTTC.

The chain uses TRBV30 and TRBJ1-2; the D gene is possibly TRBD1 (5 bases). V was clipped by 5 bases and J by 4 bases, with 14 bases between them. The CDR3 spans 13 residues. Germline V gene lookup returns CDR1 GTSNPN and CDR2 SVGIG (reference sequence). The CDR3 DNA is TGTGCCTGGGGCCCGGGACTGCGCTATGGCTACACCTTC. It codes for CAWGPGLRYGYTF.

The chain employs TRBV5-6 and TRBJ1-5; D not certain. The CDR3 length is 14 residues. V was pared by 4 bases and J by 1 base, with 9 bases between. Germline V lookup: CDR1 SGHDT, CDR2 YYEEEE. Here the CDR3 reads CASSQADSNQPQHF. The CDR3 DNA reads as TGTGCCAGCAGCCAAGCGGACAGCAATCAGCCCCAGCATTTT.

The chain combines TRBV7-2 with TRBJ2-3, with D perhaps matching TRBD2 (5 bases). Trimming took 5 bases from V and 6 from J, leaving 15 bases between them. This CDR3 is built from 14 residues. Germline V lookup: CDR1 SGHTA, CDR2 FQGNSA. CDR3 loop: CASSPLGQADTQYF. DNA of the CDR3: TGTGCCAGCAGCCCACTAGGGCAAGCGGATACGCAGTATTTT.

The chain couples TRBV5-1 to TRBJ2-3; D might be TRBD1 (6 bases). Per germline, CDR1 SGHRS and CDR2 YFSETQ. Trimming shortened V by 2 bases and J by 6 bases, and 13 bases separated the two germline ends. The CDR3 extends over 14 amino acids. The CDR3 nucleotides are TGCGCCAGCAGCTTTGGAACAGGGCTGGATACGCAGTATTTT. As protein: CASSFGTGLDTQYF. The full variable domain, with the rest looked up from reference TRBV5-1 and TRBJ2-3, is KAGVTQTPRYLIKTRGQQVTLSCSPISGHRSVSWYQQTPGQGLQFLFEYFSETQRNKGNFPGRFSGRQFSNSRSEMNVSTLELGDSALYLCASSFGTGLDTQYFGPGTRLTVL.

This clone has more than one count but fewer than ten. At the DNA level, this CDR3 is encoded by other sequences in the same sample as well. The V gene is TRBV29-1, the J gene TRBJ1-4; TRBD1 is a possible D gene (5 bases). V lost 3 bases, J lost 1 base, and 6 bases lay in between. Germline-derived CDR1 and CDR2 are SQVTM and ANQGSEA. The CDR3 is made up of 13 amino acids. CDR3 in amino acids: CSVDGGTNEKLFF. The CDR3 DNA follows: TGCAGCGTTGACGGGGGAACTAATGAAAAACTGTTTTTT.

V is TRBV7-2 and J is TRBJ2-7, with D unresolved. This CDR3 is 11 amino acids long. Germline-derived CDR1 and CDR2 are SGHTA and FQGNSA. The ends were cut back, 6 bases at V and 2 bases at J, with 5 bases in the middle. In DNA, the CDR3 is TGTGCCAGCAGTTTCACCTACGAGCAGTACTTC. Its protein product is CASSFTYEQYF. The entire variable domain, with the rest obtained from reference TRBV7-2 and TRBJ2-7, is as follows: GAGVSQSPSNKVTEKGKDVELRCDPISGHTALYWYRQSLGQGLEFLIYFQGNSAPDKSGLPSDRFSAERTGGSVSTLTIQRTQQEDSAVYLCASSFTYEQYFGPGTRLTVT.

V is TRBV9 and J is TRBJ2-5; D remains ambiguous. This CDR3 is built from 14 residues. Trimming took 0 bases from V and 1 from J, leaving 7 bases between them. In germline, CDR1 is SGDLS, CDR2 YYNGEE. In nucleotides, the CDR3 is TGTGCCAGCAGCGTAGGCGGCTTCCAAGAGACCCAGTACTTC. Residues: CASSVGGFQETQYF.

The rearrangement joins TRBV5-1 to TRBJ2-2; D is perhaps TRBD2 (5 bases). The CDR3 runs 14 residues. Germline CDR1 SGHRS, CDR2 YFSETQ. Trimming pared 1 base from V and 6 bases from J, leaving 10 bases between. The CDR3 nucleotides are TGCGCCAGCAGCTTGTCCCTAGCCGCCGGGGAGCTGTTTTTT. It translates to CASSLSLAAGELFF.

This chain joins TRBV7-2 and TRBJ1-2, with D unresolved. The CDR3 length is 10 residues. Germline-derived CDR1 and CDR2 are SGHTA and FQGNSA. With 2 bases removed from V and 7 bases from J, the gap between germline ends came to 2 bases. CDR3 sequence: CASSLTGYTF. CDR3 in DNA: TGTGCCAGCAGCTTAACTGGCTACACCTTC.

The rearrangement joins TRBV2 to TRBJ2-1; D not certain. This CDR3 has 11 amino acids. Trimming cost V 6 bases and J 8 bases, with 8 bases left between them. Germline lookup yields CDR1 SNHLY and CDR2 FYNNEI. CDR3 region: CASSGEHEQFF. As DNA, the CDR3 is TGTGCCAGCAGCGGAGAACATGAGCAGTTCTTC.

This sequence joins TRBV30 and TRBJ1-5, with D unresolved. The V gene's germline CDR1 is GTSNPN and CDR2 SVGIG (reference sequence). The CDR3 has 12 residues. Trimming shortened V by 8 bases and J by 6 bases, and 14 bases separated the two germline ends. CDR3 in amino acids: CALEGGGQPQHF. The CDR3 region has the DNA TGTGCCCTCGAGGGAGGTGGTCAGCCCCAGCATTTT.

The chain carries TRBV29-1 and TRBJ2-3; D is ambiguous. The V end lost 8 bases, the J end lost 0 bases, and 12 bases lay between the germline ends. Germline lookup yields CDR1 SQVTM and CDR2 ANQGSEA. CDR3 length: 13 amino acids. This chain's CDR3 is CSCQRGSTDTQYF. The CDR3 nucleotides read TGCAGCTGTCAAAGAGGTAGCACAGATACGCAGTATTTT.

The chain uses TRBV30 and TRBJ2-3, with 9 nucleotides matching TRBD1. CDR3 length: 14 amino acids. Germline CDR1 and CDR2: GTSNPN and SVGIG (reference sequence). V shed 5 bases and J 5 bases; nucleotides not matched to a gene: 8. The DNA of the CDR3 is TGTGCCTGGGATCCGGGACAGGGAGGAGATACGCAGTATTTT. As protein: CAWDPGQGGDTQYF.

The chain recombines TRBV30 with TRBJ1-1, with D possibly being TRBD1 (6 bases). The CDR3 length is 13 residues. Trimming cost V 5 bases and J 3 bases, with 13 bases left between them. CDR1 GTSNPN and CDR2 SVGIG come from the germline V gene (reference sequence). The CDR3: CAWGLRQDTEAFF. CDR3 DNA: TGTGCCTGGGGACTTCGACAGGACACTGAAGCTTTCTTT.

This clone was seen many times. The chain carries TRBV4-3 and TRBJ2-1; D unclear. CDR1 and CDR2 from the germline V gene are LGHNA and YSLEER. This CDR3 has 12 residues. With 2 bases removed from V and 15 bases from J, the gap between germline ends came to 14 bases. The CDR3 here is CASSQQGGRRFF. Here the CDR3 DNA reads TGCGCCAGCAGCCAACAAGGTGGCAGGAGGTTCTTC.

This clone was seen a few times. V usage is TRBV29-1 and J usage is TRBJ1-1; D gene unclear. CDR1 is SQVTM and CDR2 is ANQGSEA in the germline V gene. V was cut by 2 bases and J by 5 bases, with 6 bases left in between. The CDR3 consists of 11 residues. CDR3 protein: CSVEIRTEAFF. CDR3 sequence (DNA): TGCAGCGTTGAAATTCGGACTGAAGCTTTCTTT.